A selection of T cell receptor beta chains follows, all from one sample in a study of vaccination effects on CD4 cells after COVID-19. Antigens for these TCRs are unknown. Here immunoSEQ multiplex PCR was the method, and the copy in TCRdb shows in-frame clones only, minus some. The sample carries some 68,000 clones, approximately 72% recorded once. The source material was CD4+ T cells from PBMCs cultured with HCoV-OC43 spike peptides, sampled before COVID-19 vaccination. The receptors shown here come from a human donor who received a COVID-19 vaccine. The conserved cysteine and the conserved F or W are not part of the CDR3 here. Each record gives: V gene, CDR3 protein.

TRBV5-1	ASSQLQGKPSTGELF
TRBV6-5	ASSSRGGSEKLF
TRBV6-5	ASSSPGAFTEAF
TRBV30	AWSVPYMAGGNQPQH
TRBV5-1	ASSYYRQGARETQY
TRBV4-1	ASSQGGSEGIKTQY
TRBV7-9	ASSLIAGNTQY
TRBV6-5	ASSYEGGSSGNTIY
TRBV28	ASTTGGGYGYT
TRBV3-1/TRBV3-2	ASSQESSAPTGGYT
TRBV6-6	ASRQRGETQY
TRBV6-2/TRBV6-3	ASRYDRTDTQY
TRBV6-2/TRBV6-3	ASSYSTGAITEAF
TRBV6-1	ASSEIGTRIF
TRBV18	ASSPGTANEQF
TRBV2	ASRESGRLWDIQY
TRBV7-6	ASSLVTVSPGGETQY
TRBV5-1	ASSSGTGGSDTQY
TRBV14	ASSDKSQLLASTDTQY
TRBV6-1	ASSDREGQGSVGTQY
TRBV4-2	ASSQEGQGNEKLF
TRBV21-1	ASSKALGQGDLGSPLH
TRBV6-5	ASSRQQNTEAF
TRBV11-3	ASSLGQGAYNEQF
TRBV19	ASSIRAGDYGYT
TRBV6-5	ASRRGTGELF
TRBV6-6	ASNIRLTSFQETQY
TRBV9	ASSGIGTNQPQH
TRBV25-1	ASSTRRSTGGTQY
TRBV14	ASSFGQGAFTGELF
TRBV19	ASTTHMNTEAF
TRBV19	ASTDGGARNQPQH
TRBV10-3	AISASGGTKTQY
TRBV24-1	ATGPAGGHINEQF
TRBV6-5	ASSLTAFYGYT
TRBV10-1	ATASGGLGETQY